The T cell receptor (beta chain) under discussion was sequenced for a study of patients and donors after allogeneic stem cell transplantation. TCRdb re-called the RT-PCR reads through MiXCR, storing one row per CDR3 protein. The repertoire includes about 410,000 distinct CDR3 sequences, 16% of them detected once, and less than 9.5% sits in the top ten. This CDR3 is built from 14 residues. Germline CDR1 and CDR2: MRHNA and SNTAGT. Trimming left V 0 bases short and J 9 bases short, with 12 bases between. The sequence derives from a human donor who was either an allogeneic HSCT recipient or a stem cell or donor lymphocyte infusion donor (not recorded which). It is not recorded whose cells these are; they may come from a transplant donor. Sequenced sample: blood, either unsorted or a sorted T cell fraction (not recorded which). The rearrangement joins TRBV6-4 to TRBJ2-1; D gene uncertain. The CDR3 region is CASSDSQYLGEQFF. The CDR3 region has the DNA TGTGCCAGCAGTGACTCCCAGTACCTGGGTGAGCAGTTCTTC.